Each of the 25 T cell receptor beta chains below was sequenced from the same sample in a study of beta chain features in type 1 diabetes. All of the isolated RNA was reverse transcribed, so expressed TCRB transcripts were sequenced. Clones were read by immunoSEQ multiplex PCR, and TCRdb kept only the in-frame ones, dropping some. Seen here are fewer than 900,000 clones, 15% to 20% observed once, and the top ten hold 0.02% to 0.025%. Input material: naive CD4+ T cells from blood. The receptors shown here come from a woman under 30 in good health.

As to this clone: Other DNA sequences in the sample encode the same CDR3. CDR3 region: CASSFSGEETQYF. The CDR3 DNA reads TGCGCCAGCAGCTTCAGCGGGGAAGAGACCCAGTACTTC. The V gene is TRBV5-1, the J gene TRBJ2-5; the match to TRBD2 covers 7 bases. The CDR3 loop spans 13 amino acids. The germline CDR1 and CDR2 sequences are SGHRS and YFSETQ. Trimming at V came to 2 bases and at J to 3 bases, leaving 1 base not matched to a gene. Complete variable domain (other parts from reference TRBV5-1 and TRBJ2-5): KAGVTQTPRYLIKTRGQQVTLSCSPISGHRSVSWYQQTPGQGLQFLFEYFSETQRNKGNFPGRFSGRQFSNSRSEMNVSTLELGDSALYLCASSFSGEETQYFGPGTRLLVL.

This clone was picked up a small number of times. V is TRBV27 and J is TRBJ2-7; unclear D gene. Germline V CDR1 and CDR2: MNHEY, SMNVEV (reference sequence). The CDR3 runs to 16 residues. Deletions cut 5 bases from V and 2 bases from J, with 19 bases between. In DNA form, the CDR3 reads TGTGCCAGCAGTCCCACCATCGAGACGCGGCCCTACGAGCAGTACTTC. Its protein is CASSPTIETRPYEQYF.

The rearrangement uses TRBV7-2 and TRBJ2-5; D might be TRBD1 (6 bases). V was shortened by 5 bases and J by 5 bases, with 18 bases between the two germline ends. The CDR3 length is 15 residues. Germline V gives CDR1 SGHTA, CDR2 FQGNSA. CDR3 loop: CASSAAQGRGETQYF. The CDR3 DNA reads TGTGCCAGCAGCGCGGCCCAGGGGCGCGGGGAGACCCAGTACTTC.

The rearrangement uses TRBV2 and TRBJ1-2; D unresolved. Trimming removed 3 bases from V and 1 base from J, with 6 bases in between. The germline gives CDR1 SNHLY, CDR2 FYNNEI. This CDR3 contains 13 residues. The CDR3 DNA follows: TGTGCCAGCAGTGAGGACGTTAACTATGGCTACACCTTC. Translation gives CASSEDVNYGYTF.

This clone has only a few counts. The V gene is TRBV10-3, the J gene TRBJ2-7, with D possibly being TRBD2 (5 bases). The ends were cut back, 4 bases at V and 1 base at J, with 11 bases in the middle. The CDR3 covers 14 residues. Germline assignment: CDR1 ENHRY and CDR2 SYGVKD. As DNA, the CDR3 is TGTGCCATCAGTGCAACCGGGAATTCCTACGAGCAGTACTTC. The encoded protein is CAISATGNSYEQYF.

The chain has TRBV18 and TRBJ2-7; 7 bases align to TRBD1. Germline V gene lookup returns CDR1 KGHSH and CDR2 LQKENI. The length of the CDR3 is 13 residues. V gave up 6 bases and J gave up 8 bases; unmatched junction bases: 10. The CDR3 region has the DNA TGTGCCAGCTCGCCGGACAGGTCTTCAAAGCAGTACTTC. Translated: CASSPDRSSKQYF.

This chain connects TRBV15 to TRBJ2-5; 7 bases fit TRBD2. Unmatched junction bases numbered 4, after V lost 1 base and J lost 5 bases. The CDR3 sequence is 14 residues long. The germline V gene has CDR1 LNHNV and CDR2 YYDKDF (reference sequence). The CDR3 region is CATSRATGGETQYF. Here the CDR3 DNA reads TGTGCCACCAGCAGAGCCACCGGGGGGGAGACCCAGTACTTC.

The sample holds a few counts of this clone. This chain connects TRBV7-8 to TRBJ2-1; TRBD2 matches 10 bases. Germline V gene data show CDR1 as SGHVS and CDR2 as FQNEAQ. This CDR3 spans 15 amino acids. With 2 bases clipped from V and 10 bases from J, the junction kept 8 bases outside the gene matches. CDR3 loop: CASSLRPSGSGEQFF. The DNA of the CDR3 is TGTGCCAGCAGCTTAAGGCCTAGCGGGAGTGGAGAGCAGTTCTTC.

CDR3 nucleotides: TGTGCCAGCAGCTGGAAGACTAGCGGGACCACCAGCTCCTACAATGAGCAGTTCTTC. This encodes CASSWKTSGTTSSYNEQFF. The J gene is TRBJ2-1, the V gene TRBV7-9, with 11 bases aligning to TRBD2. The germline V gene has CDR1 SEHNR and CDR2 FQNEAQ (reference sequence). V lost 4 bases, J lost 0 bases, and 11 bases stayed unmatched. The CDR3 has 19 amino acids.

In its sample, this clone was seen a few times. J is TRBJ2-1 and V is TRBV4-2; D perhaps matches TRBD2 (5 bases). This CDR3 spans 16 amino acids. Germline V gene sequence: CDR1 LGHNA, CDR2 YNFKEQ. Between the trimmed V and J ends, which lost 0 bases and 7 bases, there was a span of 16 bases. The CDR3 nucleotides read TGTGCCAGCAGCCAAGATTATAAGTTCGGCGGGAATGAGCAGTTCTTC. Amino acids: CASSQDYKFGGNEQFF.

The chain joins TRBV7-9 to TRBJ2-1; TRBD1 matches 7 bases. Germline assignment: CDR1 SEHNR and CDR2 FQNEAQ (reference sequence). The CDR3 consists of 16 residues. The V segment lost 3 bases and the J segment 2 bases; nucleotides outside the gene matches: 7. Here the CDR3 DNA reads TGTGCCAGCAGCTTCACAGGGGTGTTTCCCTACAATGAGCAGTTCTTC. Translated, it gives CASSFTGVFPYNEQFF.

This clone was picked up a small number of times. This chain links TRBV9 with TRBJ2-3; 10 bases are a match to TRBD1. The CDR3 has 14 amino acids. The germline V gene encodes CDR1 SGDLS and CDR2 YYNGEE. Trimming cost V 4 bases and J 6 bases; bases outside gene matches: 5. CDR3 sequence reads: CASSLDRGLDTQYF. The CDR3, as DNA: TGTGCCAGCAGCCTTGACAGGGGGCTCGATACGCAGTATTTT.

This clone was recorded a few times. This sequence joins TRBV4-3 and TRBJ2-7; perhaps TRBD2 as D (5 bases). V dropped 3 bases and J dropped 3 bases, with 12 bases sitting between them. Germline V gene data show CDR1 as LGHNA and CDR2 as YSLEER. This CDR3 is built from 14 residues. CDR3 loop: CASSQRARSYEQYF. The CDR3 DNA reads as TGCGCCAGCAGCCAGAGGGCCAGGAGCTACGAGCAGTACTTC.

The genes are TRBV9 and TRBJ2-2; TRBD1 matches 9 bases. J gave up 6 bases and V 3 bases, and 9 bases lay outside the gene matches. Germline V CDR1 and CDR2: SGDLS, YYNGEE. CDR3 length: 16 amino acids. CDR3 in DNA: TGTGCCAGCAGCGCCCGGGACAGGGTTGATTCCGGGGAGCTGTTTTTT. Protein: CASSARDRVDSGELFF.

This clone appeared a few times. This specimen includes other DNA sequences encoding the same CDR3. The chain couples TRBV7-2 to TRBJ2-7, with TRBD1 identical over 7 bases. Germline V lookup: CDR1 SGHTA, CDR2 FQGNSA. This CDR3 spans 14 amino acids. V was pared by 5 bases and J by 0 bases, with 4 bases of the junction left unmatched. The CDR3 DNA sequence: TGTGCCAGCAGCCTCCGGGACAGCTCCTACGAGCAGTACTTC. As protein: CASSLRDSSYEQYF.

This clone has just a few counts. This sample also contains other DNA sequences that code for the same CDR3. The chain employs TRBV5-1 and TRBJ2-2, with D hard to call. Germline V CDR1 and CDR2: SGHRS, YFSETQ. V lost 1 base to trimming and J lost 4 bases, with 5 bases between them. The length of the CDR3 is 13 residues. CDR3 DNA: TGCGCCAGCAGCTTGTGGGGCACCGGGGAGCTGTTTTTT. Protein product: CASSLWGTGELFF.

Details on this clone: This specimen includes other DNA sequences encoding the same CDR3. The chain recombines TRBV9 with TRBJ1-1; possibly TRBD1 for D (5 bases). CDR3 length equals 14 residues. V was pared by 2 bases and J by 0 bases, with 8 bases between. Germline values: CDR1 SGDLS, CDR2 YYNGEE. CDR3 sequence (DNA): TGTGCCAGCAGCGTCGGGACGGTGAACACTGAAGCTTTCTTT. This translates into CASSVGTVNTEAFF.

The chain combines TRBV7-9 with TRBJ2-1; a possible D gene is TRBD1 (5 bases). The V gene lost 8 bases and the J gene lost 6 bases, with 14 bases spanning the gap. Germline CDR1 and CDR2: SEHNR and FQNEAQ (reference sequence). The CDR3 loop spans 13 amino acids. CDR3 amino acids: CASVLVGRNEQFF. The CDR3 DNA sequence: TGTGCCAGCGTCCTCGTGGGGCGCAATGAGCAGTTCTTC.

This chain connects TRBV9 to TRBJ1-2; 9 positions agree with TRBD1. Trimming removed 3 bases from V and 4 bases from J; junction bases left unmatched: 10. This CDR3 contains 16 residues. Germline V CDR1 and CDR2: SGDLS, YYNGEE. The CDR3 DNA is TGTGCCAGCAGCGGGGACAGGGTGGGATTGCCCTATGGCTACACCTTC. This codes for CASSGDRVGLPYGYTF.

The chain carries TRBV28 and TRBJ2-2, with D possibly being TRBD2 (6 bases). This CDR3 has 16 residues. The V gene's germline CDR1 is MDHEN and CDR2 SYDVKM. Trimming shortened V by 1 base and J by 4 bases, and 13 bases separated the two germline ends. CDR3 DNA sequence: TGTGCCAGCAGTTTATTTCGGGAGTTTCCCACCGGGGAGCTGTTTTTT. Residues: CASSLFREFPTGELFF.

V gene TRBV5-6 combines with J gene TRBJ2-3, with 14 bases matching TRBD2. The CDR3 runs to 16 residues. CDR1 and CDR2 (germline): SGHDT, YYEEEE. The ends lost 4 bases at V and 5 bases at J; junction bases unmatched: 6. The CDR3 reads CASSPGLAGVGDTQYF. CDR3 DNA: TGTGCCAGCAGCCCGGGACTAGCGGGAGTAGGAGATACGCAGTATTTT. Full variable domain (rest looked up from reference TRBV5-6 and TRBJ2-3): DAGVTQSPTHLIKTRGQQVTLRCSPKSGHDTVSWYQQALGQGPQFIFQYYEEEERQRGNFPDRFSGHQFPNYSSELNVNALLLGDSALYLCASSPGLAGVGDTQYFGPGTRLTVL.

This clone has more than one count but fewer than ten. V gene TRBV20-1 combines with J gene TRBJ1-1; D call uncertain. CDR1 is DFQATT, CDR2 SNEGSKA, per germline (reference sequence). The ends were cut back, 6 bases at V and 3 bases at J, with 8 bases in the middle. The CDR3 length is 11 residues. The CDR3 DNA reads TGCAGTGCGGCAGGTTACACTGAAGCTTTCTTT. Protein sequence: CSAAGYTEAFF.

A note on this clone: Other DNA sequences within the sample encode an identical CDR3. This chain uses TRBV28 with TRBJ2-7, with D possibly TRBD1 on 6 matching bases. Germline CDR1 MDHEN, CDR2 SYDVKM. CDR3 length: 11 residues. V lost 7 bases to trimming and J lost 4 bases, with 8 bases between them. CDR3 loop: CASTTGYEQYF. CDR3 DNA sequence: TGTGCCAGCACTACAGGGTACGAGCAGTACTTC. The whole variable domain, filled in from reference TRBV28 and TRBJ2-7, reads DVKVTQSSRYLVKRTGEKVFLECVQDMDHENMFWYRQDPGLGLRLIYFSYDVKMKEKGDIPEGYSVSREKKERFSLILESASTNQTSMYLCASTTGYEQYFGPGTRLTVT.

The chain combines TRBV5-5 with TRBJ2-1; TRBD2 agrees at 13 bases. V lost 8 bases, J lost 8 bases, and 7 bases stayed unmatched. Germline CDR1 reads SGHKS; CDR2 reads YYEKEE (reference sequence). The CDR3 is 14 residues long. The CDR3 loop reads CASNGLAGVDEQFF. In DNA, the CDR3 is TGTGCCAGTAACGGACTAGCGGGAGTCGATGAGCAGTTCTTC.

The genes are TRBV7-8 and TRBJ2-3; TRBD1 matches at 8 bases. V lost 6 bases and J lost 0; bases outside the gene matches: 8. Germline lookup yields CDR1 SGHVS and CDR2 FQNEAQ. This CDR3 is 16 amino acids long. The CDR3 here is CASRLDRVSSTDTQYF. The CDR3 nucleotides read TGTGCCAGCAGGCTGGACAGGGTCTCTAGCACAGATACGCAGTATTTT.